This entry describes one TCR beta chain. Its antigen remains unidentified. Sequenced by immunoSEQ multiplex PCR; TCRdb stores in-frame clones only, minus some. The table includes around 100,000 clones, about 87% detected once. The sample originates from a study of T cell responses to AZD1222 COVID-19 vaccine. Findings and limits, study-wide: Seropositivity was recorded at baseline in only a handful of AZD1222 recipients. In a largely white British group with more females than males, clonal diversity was possibly underestimated.

The sequencing used peripheral blood, collected on day 0 of AZD1222 vaccination. The TCR was taken from an adult in good health.

In DNA, the CDR3 is TGTGCCAGTAGTATTCAGGGCCTCTATGGCTACACCTTC. Translated, it gives CASSIQGLYGYTF. J is TRBJ1-2 and V is TRBV19; TRBD1 is a possible D gene (5 bases). V was clipped by 3 bases and J by 4 bases, with 9 bases between them. CDR3 length: 13 residues. Germline CDR1 LNHDA, CDR2 SQIVND (reference sequence).